The following is a TCR beta chain sequence with its context. Its antigen remains unknown. Germline V gene data show CDR1 as SGHDN and CDR2 as FVKESK. The germline V and J ends were trimmed by 3 bases and 0 bases, with 13 bases remaining between them. CDR3 length: 16 amino acids. Documented treatment: over 15 received Ad26.COV2.S at low or high dose, single or two shots; about 5 received placebo; per-sample allocation not given. Each sample was drawn 63 days after the first injection (of vaccine or placebo). Some clones are missing from TCRdb's copy, which holds only in-frame ones; the method was immunoSEQ multiplex PCR. The table includes a few hundred thousand clones, about 83% detected once. These data originate in a study of Ad26.COV2.S vaccination and SARS-CoV-2 variants. General observations from the study: Recipients of vaccine and of placebo showed similar breadth of their non-spike TCR repertoires. There was reportedly substantial breadth in spike-specific CD8+ and CD4+ T cell responses after vaccination. Assessments of TCR breadth and depth may have underestimated the total T cell responses.

The chain employs TRBV14 and TRBJ2-3, with D perhaps matching TRBD2 (5 bases). The sequencing here drew on peripheral blood, taken in a trial of Ad26.COV2.S vaccine versus placebo. The TCR comes from a person between 18 and 59 years old who received the Ad26.COV2.S COVID-19 vaccine or a placebo. The CDR3 is CASSQETTISTDTQYF. CDR3 coding DNA: TGTGCCAGCAGCCAGGAGACGACTATCAGCACAGATACGCAGTATTTT.